These 5 T cell receptor beta chains share one sample of origin, sequenced in a study of blood T cell repertoires in COVID-19. The method was immunoSEQ multiplex PCR; TCRdb's version includes in-frame clones alone and lacks a portion of them. This table holds 150,000 to 200,000 clones, roughly 80% found once. The sequenced material came from PBMCs or T cells enriched from blood (not recorded which). Receptor source: a woman in her sixties or seventies who had recovered from COVID-19.

The chain combines TRBV6-6 with TRBJ1-4; 8 positions agree with TRBD1. The CDR3 loop spans 16 amino acids. The germline CDR1 and CDR2 sequences are MNHNY and SVGAGI (reference sequence). After removal of 6 bases from V and 8 bases from J, the junction contained 14 bases not matched to a gene. The CDR3, as DNA: TGTGCCAGCAGCGAGGACAGGGTCCTCTTTGGGGAAAAACTGTTTTTT. Residues: CASSEDRVLFGEKLFF.

The V gene is TRBV6-1, the J gene TRBJ2-1; 9 positions match TRBD1. V shed 3 bases, J shed 15 bases, and the junction held 12 bases outside the gene matches. Germline V gene sequence: CDR1 MNHNS, CDR2 SASEGT. The CDR3 contains 14 residues. CDR3 sequence reads: CASSERGKTGGPFF. The CDR3 coding sequence is TGTGCCAGCAGTGAGCGGGGAAAAACAGGGGGCCCGTTCTTC.

The rearrangement links TRBV19 to TRBJ2-7, with D tentatively TRBD1 (8 bases). Between the trimmed V and J ends, which lost 5 bases and 5 bases, there was a span of 16 bases. This CDR3 region has 14 residues. The germline gives CDR1 LNHDA, CDR2 SQIVND (reference sequence). CDR3 amino acids: CASSSRQGRDEQYF. The CDR3 DNA is TGTGCCAGTAGTTCTAGACAGGGGAGGGACGAGCAGTACTTC.

The V and J genes are TRBV5-4 and TRBJ1-2; 7 nucleotides align to TRBD1. The junction had 7 bases not matched to a gene; V was cut back by 3 bases and J by 8 bases. CDR3 size: 13 residues. In germline, CDR1 is SGHNT, CDR2 YYREEE (reference sequence). DNA of the CDR3: TGTGCCAGCAGCTATGACAGGGTGGAGGGCTACACCTTC. Protein: CASSYDRVEGYTF.

Notes on this clone: This could be a read error, since a much larger clone is one nucleotide away. V gene TRBV7-6 combines with J gene TRBJ2-7; D perhaps matches TRBD1 (6 bases). CDR3 length: 12 residues. Germline V gene sequence: CDR1 SGHVS, CDR2 FNYEAQ. Trimming left V 5 bases short and J 3 bases short, with 8 bases between. Here the CDR3 DNA reads TGTGCCAGCAGCCAGGACAGCTACGAGCAGTACTTC. Protein: CASSQDSYEQYF.